This T cell receptor beta chain was captured in a study of response to subunit inactivated influenza vaccine. Study results and limitations: Only a handful of new T cells, the authors suggested, are recruited with each seasonal influenza vaccination.

This clonotype has ten or more counts. As yet, its antigen is unknown. MiXCR was run by TCRdb on the RT-PCR reads, yielding one entry per CDR3 protein. The top ten hold roughly 7.6% of the sample, which has 600,000 to 700,000 distinct CDR3 sequences, 14% seen once. The receptor comes from a man in his forties or fifties who received an inactivated influenza vaccine. The sequenced sample was PBMCs from blood, obtained 14 to 15 days before vaccination.

CDR3 protein: CASSLVRAEAFF. The CDR3 DNA reads as TGTGCCAGCAGTTTAGTGAGGGCTGAAGCTTTCTTT. The J gene is TRBJ1-1, the V gene TRBV12-3 or TRBV12-4; D ambiguous. The CDR3 length is 12 residues. The ends were cut back, 1 base at V and 6 bases at J, with 6 bases in the middle.